The TCR beta chain under discussion was sequenced for a study of T cell changes during pregnancy in multiple sclerosis (dated by TCRdb to about 2019). Notes on the research overall: Changes in the T cell repertoire over the course of pregnancy were examined in this study in women with multiple sclerosis.

Concerning this clone: Its antigen is not yet known. Per-base qualities were not stored, and no clone one base away is much larger.

Between the V and J ends, shortened by 4 bases and 6 bases respectively, the junction contains 19 bases. From cysteine to phenylalanine, the CDR3 is 17 amino acids long. Only the CDR3 part of the read is kept: 51 bases, read in frame from the first base. The germline V gene sets CDR1 to KGHSH and CDR2 to LQKENI. The library was prepared using the immunoSEQ multiplex PCR assay. TCRdb limited this immuneACCESS table to in-frame rearrangements with V and J called. A share of clones is missing; checked studies link under half to unresolved V genes, and the rest is unexplained. The sample contains 30,000 to 45,000 clones, roughly 91% of them found a single time. Jointly, the top ten make up 0.4% to 0.6% of the sample.

This receptor was taken from a female donor in good health, enrolled as a control in a pregnancy study. The sequence is built from TRBV18 and TRBJ1-6, with a weak D call of TRBD1 (5 bases match). Sequenced here: CD4+ T cells from peripheral blood mononuclear cells, sampled in the second trimester of pregnancy. This receptor carries the CDR3 CASSRRGRGESNSPLHF. At the DNA level, the sequence is TGTGCCAGCTCACGGAGGGGACGGGGGGAAAGTAATTCACCCCTCCACTTT.